The 10 T cell receptor beta chains presented below share a single source sample, sequenced in a study of T cell responses to AZD1222 COVID-19 vaccine. Sequenced by immunoSEQ multiplex PCR; TCRdb stores in-frame clones only, minus some. This sample's clone table lists about 140,000 clones. Sequencing was performed on peripheral blood. The source of these receptors is an adult in good health.

J is TRBJ2-1 and V is TRBV24-1; a possible D gene is TRBD1 (6 bases). V was trimmed by 5 bases and J by 0 bases, leaving 19 bases between them. Per the germline V gene, CDR1 is KGHDR and CDR2 is SFDVKD. The CDR3 is 18 residues long. CDR3 sequence: CATSGPRQAGGSYNEQFF. The CDR3, as DNA: TGTGCCACCAGTGGGCCCCGACAGGCCGGAGGCTCCTACAATGAGCAGTTCTTC.

The V call is TRBV3-1 (or the pseudogene TRBV3-2), the J call TRBJ2-1; D is possibly TRBD1 (6 bases). Germline CDR1 is LGHDT and CDR2 is YNNKEL (reference sequence). V gave up 4 bases and J gave up 4 bases, with 17 bases separating them. The CDR3 is made up of 16 amino acids. CDR3 sequence (DNA): TGTGCCAGCAGCCGGGGGCAGGGTCAAAGGTACAATGAGCAGTTCTTC. It codes for CASSRGQGQRYNEQFF.

This sequence joins TRBV5-5 and TRBJ1-2, with D uncertain. Per the germline V gene, CDR1 is SGHKS and CDR2 is YYEKEE (reference sequence). Trimming took off 5 bases at V and 1 base at J, with 6 bases between the two ends. This CDR3 spans 12 amino acids. The CDR3 nucleotides are TGTGCCAGCAGGCGCTATAACTATGGCTACACCTTC. It specifies CASRRYNYGYTF.

This chain connects TRBV4-3 to TRBJ1-1, with 8 bases fitting TRBD1. The V gene end was trimmed by 2 bases and the J gene end by 4 bases; junction bases not matched to a gene: 6. Germline V gives CDR1 LGHNA, CDR2 YSLEER. This CDR3 has 15 residues. As DNA, the CDR3 is TGCGCCAGCAGCCAAAACCCTCAGGGGGCCACTGAAGCTTTCTTT. Translating gives CASSQNPQGATEAFF.

The rearrangement links TRBV6-2 or TRBV6-3 to TRBJ2-7; D may be TRBD1 (5 bases). V was cut by 6 bases and J by 4 bases, with 16 bases left in between. Looked up from germline, CDR1 is MNHEY and CDR2 is SVGEGT. This CDR3 comprises 14 residues. DNA for the CDR3: TGTGCCAGCAGCCATCGGTGGGGCGGTTACGAGCAGTACTTC. It is translated as CASSHRWGGYEQYF.

This sequence joins TRBV6-2 or TRBV6-3 and TRBJ2-7; no clear D gene. CDR3 length equals 14 residues. V shed 6 bases and J shed 0 bases, with 12 bases lying between them. Germline CDR1 MNHEY, CDR2 SVGEGT. The CDR3 sequence: CASSPWTDSYEQYF. The CDR3 region has the DNA TGTGCCAGCAGCCCCTGGACGGACTCCTACGAGCAGTACTTC.

This chain connects TRBV20-1 to TRBJ2-1; TRBD1 aligns across 7 bases. Germline CDR1 and CDR2: DFQATT and SNEGSKA (reference sequence). This CDR3 contains 11 residues. With V trimmed by 5 bases and J by 10 bases, 5 bases remained unmatched. The CDR3 DNA reads as TGCAGTGCTCGGGACAGTCGAGAGCAGTTCTTC. This gives the protein CSARDSREQFF.

The chain employs TRBV6-5 and TRBJ2-5, with a weak D call TRBD2 (6 bases). Looked up from germline, CDR1 is MNHEY and CDR2 is SVGAGI. There are 15 residues in the CDR3. Trimming removed 1 base from V and 2 bases from J, with 11 bases in between. The CDR3: CASSYLGLGQETQYF. DNA of the CDR3: TGTGCCAGCAGTTACTTGGGACTTGGGCAAGAGACCCAGTACTTC.

The genes are TRBV5-6 and TRBJ1-1, with D possibly being TRBD1 (6 bases). The length of the CDR3 is 15 residues. With 3 bases removed from V and 1 base from J, the gap between germline ends came to 13 bases. CDR1 is SGHDT, CDR2 YYEEEE, per germline. The CDR3 loop is CASSWSDRPNTEAFF. In nucleotides, the CDR3 is TGTGCCAGCAGCTGGTCCGACAGGCCGAACACTGAAGCTTTCTTT.

V gene TRBV6-5 combines with J gene TRBJ2-1, with 11 positions matching TRBD2. Germline CDR1 reads MNHEY; CDR2 reads SVGAGI. V lost 7 bases and J lost 3; bases outside the gene matches: 5. There are 15 residues in the CDR3. The DNA of the CDR3 is TGTGCCAGCACCTACCTAGCGGGGGGCTACAATGAGCAGTTCTTC. This gives the protein CASTYLAGGYNEQFF.